One sample yielded the 11 T cell receptor beta chains listed below, sequenced in a study of T cell responses to AZD1222 COVID-19 vaccine. Sequencing was performed with immunoSEQ multiplex PCR; in TCRdb, only in-frame clones are kept and a portion is missing. The table shows some 150,000 clones, with about 90% occurring only once. The material was peripheral blood, obtained on day 0 of AZD1222 vaccination. The receptors derive from an adult in good health.

Details on this clone: In the same sample, other DNA sequences code for this CDR3. The V and J genes are TRBV10-3 and TRBJ1-2, with 7 bases lining up with TRBD1. This CDR3 has 12 amino acids. Germline values: CDR1 ENHRY, CDR2 SYGVKD. The V segment lost 2 bases and the J segment 6 bases; nucleotides outside the gene matches: 0. CDR3 in DNA: TGTGCCATCAGTGAGACAGGGGATGGCTACACCTTC. The encoded protein is CAISETGDGYTF.

The chain links TRBV7-2 to TRBJ2-7, with 9 nucleotides matching TRBD2. With 3 bases clipped from V and 6 bases from J, the junction kept 6 bases outside the gene matches. The CDR3 has 14 amino acids. Germline CDR1 and CDR2: SGHTA and FQGNSA. The CDR3 bases are TGTGCCAGCAGCTTGTATCCGACTAGCGGCGAGCAGTACTTC. Its protein is CASSLYPTSGEQYF. Full variable domain (outside the CDR3, taken from reference TRBV7-2 and TRBJ2-7): GAGVSQSPSNKVTEKGKDVELRCDPISGHTALYWYRQSLGQGLEFLIYFQGNSAPDKSGLPSDRFSAERTGGSVSTLTIQRTQQEDSAVYLCASSLYPTSGEQYFGPGTRLTVT.

This clone was detected only once. The chain joins TRBV24-1 to TRBJ1-5, with D perhaps TRBD1 (5 bases). V lost 9 bases and J 3 bases, leaving 17 bases between the germline ends. Looked up from germline, CDR1 is KGHDR and CDR2 is SFDVKD. The CDR3 runs 15 residues. The DNA of the CDR3 is TGTGCCACCTCTCTCGGGGCACCAAACAATCAGCCCCAGCATTTT. Its translation is CATSLGAPNNQPQHF.

The CDR3 spells CASQPRGGSGANVLTF. In DNA, the CDR3 is TGTGCCAGTCAACCAAGAGGGGGCTCTGGGGCCAACGTCCTGACTTTC. V is TRBV19 and J is TRBJ2-6; D perhaps matches TRBD1 (6 bases). Trimming took 8 bases from V and 0 from J, leaving 14 bases between them. The germline V gene has CDR1 LNHDA and CDR2 SQIVND (reference sequence). This CDR3 contains 16 residues.

The chain is built from TRBV4-1 and TRBJ1-3, with D maybe TRBD1 (6 bases). CDR3 length: 17 residues. Germline CDR1 is MGHRA and CDR2 is YSYEKL. The V end lost 4 bases, the J end lost 2 bases, and 18 bases lay between the germline ends. The DNA of the CDR3 is TGCGCCAGCAGCCGCCGAGCGATAACAGGGACTGGAAACACCATATATTTT. Residues: CASSRRAITGTGNTIYF.

V is TRBV2 and J is TRBJ2-7; possible D gene TRBD1, 6 bases. The CDR3 totals 15 residues. V gave up 6 bases and J gave up 3 bases, with 18 bases separating them. Germline V gene sequence: CDR1 SNHLY, CDR2 FYNNEI. The DNA of the CDR3 is TGTGCCAGCAGCCCGGGACATATCTCATTCTACGAGCAGTACTTC. This gives the protein CASSPGHISFYEQYF.

This clone was seen only a few times. Additional DNA sequences in this sample encode the identical CDR3. This sequence joins TRBV10-3 and TRBJ1-2; perhaps TRBD1 as D (5 bases). This CDR3 has 14 residues. Germline loops: CDR1 ENHRY, CDR2 SYGVKD. V lost 0 bases to trimming and J lost 2 bases, with 7 bases between them. CDR3 loop: CAISESGANYGYTF. The CDR3 DNA reads as TGTGCCATCAGTGAGTCCGGGGCCAACTATGGCTACACCTTC.

The chain links TRBV27 to TRBJ2-7; possibly TRBD2 for D (5 bases). V lost 4 bases and J lost 2, with 9 bases in between. Per germline, CDR1 MNHEY and CDR2 SMNVEV (reference sequence). The CDR3 length is 13 residues. The CDR3 loop reads CASSSGITYEQYF. The CDR3 DNA sequence: TGTGCCAGCAGTTCGGGGATAACCTACGAGCAGTACTTC.

The gene calls are TRBV10-3 and TRBJ1-2, with D perhaps matching TRBD1 (5 bases). Germline V CDR1 and CDR2: ENHRY, SYGVKD. The germline V and J ends were trimmed by 6 bases and 6 bases, with 14 bases remaining between them. The CDR3 consists of 13 residues. CDR3 loop: CAISGAGADGYTF. The CDR3 nucleotides are TGTGCCATCAGCGGGGCCGGTGCGGATGGCTACACCTTC.

The rearrangement uses TRBV5-1 and TRBJ1-1, with D perhaps matching TRBD1 (6 bases). The germline V gene has CDR1 SGHRS and CDR2 YFSETQ. The V and J ends lost 0 bases and 5 bases respectively, with 17 bases between them. This CDR3 has 16 residues. CDR3: CASSLALQGQGTEAFF. CDR3 DNA: TGCGCCAGCAGCTTGGCCCTACAGGGCCAGGGGACTGAAGCTTTCTTT.

The rearrangement links TRBV10-1 to TRBJ1-6; possibly TRBD1 for D (5 bases). The CDR3 extends over 15 amino acids. V lost 5 bases, J lost 7 bases, and 15 bases lay in between. Germline values: CDR1 WNHNN, CDR2 SYGVQD (reference sequence). Here the CDR3 DNA reads TGCGCCAGCAGTCCGGGTTCTAGGGACAATTCACCCCTCCACTTT. Translated, it gives CASSPGSRDNSPLHF.